Each of the 30 T cell receptor beta chains below was sequenced from the same sample in a study of T cells after yellow fever vaccination. TCRdb redid the calling of the 5' RACE reads with MiXCR, one entry per CDR3 protein. The sample has about 300,000 distinct CDR3 sequences; 6.5% to 8.5% are singletons. Here the sequenced sample was PBMCs, taken approximately 40 days after the first yellow fever vaccination. All receptors derive from a man aged 18 to 29 who received the YFV17D yellow fever vaccine.

The chain is built from TRBV20-1 and TRBJ1-4; maybe TRBD1 (6 bases). The CDR3 contains 13 residues. Germline values: CDR1 DFQATT, CDR2 SNEGSKA (reference sequence). V was shortened by 1 base and J by 6 bases, with 9 bases between the two germline ends. DNA of the CDR3: TGCAGTGCTAGAGTGGGACATGATGAAAAACTGTTTTTT. Translation: CSARVGHDEKLFF.

The chain combines TRBV24-1 with TRBJ2-3, with TRBD2 identical over 7 bases. This CDR3 has 15 residues. V gave up 9 bases and J gave up 2 bases; unmatched junction bases: 10. Germline CDR1 reads KGHDR; CDR2 reads SFDVKD. The CDR3 region is CATGSRGDFTDTQYF. The CDR3 DNA is TGTGCCACCGGCTCTCGGGGGGATTTCACAGATACGCAGTATTTT.

This clonotype was detected only a few times. The V call is TRBV11-1, the J call TRBJ2-6, with TRBD2 matching 10 bases. V dropped 7 bases and J dropped 2; count of bases not matched to a gene: 14. Germline CDR1 SGHAT, CDR2 FQDESV (reference sequence). The CDR3 loop spans 19 amino acids. The CDR3 nucleotides are TGTGCCAGCATCTCTGTGGTTAAGCGGGGGGGAACTGGGGCCAACGTCCTGACTTTC. As protein: CASISVVKRGGTGANVLTF. The full variable domain, with the rest looked up from reference TRBV11-1 and TRBJ2-6, is EAEVAQSPRYKITEKSQAVAFWCDPISGHATLYWYRQILGQGPELLVQFQDESVVDDSQLPKDRFSAERLKGVDSTLKIQPAELGDSAMYLCASISVVKRGGTGANVLTFGAGSRLTVL.

This clonotype was observed at least ten times. The chain is built from TRBV27 and TRBJ2-7; 8 nucleotides match TRBD1. The CDR3 has 14 amino acids. CDR1 MNHEY and CDR2 SMNVEV come from the germline V gene (reference sequence). The V and J ends lost 3 bases and 3 bases, in that order; junction bases with no gene match: 4. CDR3: CASSFRGRNYEQYF. The CDR3 DNA reads as TGTGCCAGCAGTTTCAGGGGGCGGAACTACGAGCAGTACTTC.

V gene TRBV2 combines with J gene TRBJ2-7; weak D call: TRBD1 (5 bases). Germline V gene lookup returns CDR1 SNHLY and CDR2 FYNNEI. Trimming cost V 4 bases and J 4 bases, with 14 bases left between them. CDR3 length: 14 residues. The CDR3 DNA is TGTGCCAGCAGTGCCTCCTTTACAGGTTACGAGCAGTACTTC. Encoded protein: CASSASFTGYEQYF. The whole variable domain, remainder taken from reference TRBV2 and TRBJ2-7, is EPEVTQTPSHQVTQMGQEVILRCVPISNHLYFYWYRQILGQKVEFLVSFYNNEISEKSEIFDDQFSVERPDGSNFTLKIRSTKLEDSAMYFCASSASFTGYEQYFGPGTRLTVT.

CDR3: CASSYSGQSNQPQHF. Here the CDR3 DNA reads TGTGCCAGCAGTTACTCGGGACAGAGCAATCAGCCCCAGCATTTT. This chain joins TRBV6-5 and TRBJ1-5, with 7 bases that match TRBD1. V lost 0 bases to trimming and J lost 1 base; unmatched junction nucleotides: 0. There are 15 residues in the CDR3. Germline CDR1 and CDR2: MNHEY and SVGAGI.

This clonotype has just a few counts. The rearrangement uses TRBV20-1 and TRBJ1-1; D gene unclear. With 3 bases removed from V and 1 base from J, the gap between germline ends came to 12 bases. In germline, CDR1 is DFQATT, CDR2 SNEGSKA (reference sequence). CDR3 length: 14 amino acids. CDR3 protein: CSASKPTTNTEAFF. The CDR3 bases are TGCAGTGCTAGCAAGCCCACCACGAACACTGAAGCTTTCTTT.

The chain employs TRBV4-3 and TRBJ2-2; the match to TRBD1 covers 7 bases. The junction had 6 bases not matched to a gene; V was cut back by 0 bases and J by 2 bases. This CDR3 region has 17 residues. Germline values: CDR1 LGHNA, CDR2 YSLEER. For the CDR3, the DNA is TGCGCCAGCAGCCAAGAAGAACGGACAGGCAACACCGGGGAGCTGTTTTTT. Protein product: CASSQEERTGNTGELFF.

In this sample, this clonotype turned up a few times. The chain recombines TRBV5-1 with TRBJ2-6, with D perhaps TRBD1 (6 bases). Germline CDR1 reads SGHRS; CDR2 reads YFSETQ. This CDR3 spans 19 amino acids. Trimming took 4 bases from V and 0 from J, leaving 20 bases between them. The CDR3 nucleotides are TGCGCCAGCAGCGGGAACGGACCGGGACATCACTCTGGGGCCAACGTCCTGACTTTC. Residues: CASSGNGPGHHSGANVLTF.

This clonotype has a handful of counts. The rearrangement joins TRBV5-1 to TRBJ2-1, with a tentative D call TRBD1 (6 bases). This CDR3 contains 13 residues. Trimming removed 7 bases at V and 5 bases at J, with 13 bases between. Germline CDR1 is SGHRS and CDR2 is YFSETQ. The CDR3 loop is CASGQTFDNEQFF. The CDR3 coding sequence is TGCGCCAGCGGACAGACCTTCGACAATGAGCAGTTCTTC.

V is TRBV7-9 and J is TRBJ1-1; D uncertain. CDR1 is SEHNR, CDR2 FQNEAQ, per germline (reference sequence). This CDR3 is 13 amino acids long. Trimming removed 5 bases from V and 5 bases from J, with 12 bases in between. CDR3 protein: CASSAPGATEAFF. CDR3 sequence (DNA): TGTGCCAGCAGCGCTCCGGGAGCAACTGAAGCTTTCTTT.

V gene TRBV6-2 or TRBV6-3 combines with J gene TRBJ2-7; no clear D. The germline V and J ends were trimmed by 11 bases and 4 bases, with 12 bases remaining between them. Germline loops: CDR1 MNHEY, CDR2 SVGEGT. CDR3 length: 11 amino acids. CDR3 bases: TGTGCCGCCGGTTCCGGTTACGAGCAGTACTTC. Amino acid sequence: CAAGSGYEQYF.

V gene TRBV5-5 combines with J gene TRBJ2-2; D is perhaps TRBD1 (6 bases). The CDR3 loop spans 15 amino acids. With 4 bases removed from V and 5 bases from J, the gap between germline ends came to 15 bases. CDR1 and CDR2 (germline): SGHKS, YYEKEE (reference sequence). The CDR3 DNA is TGTGCCAGCAGCAAAGGACAGATACTTACCGGGGAGCTGTTTTTT. Encoded protein: CASSKGQILTGELFF.

The V call is TRBV6-4, the J call TRBJ2-4, with D tentatively TRBD2 (6 bases). Germline lookup yields CDR1 MRHNA and CDR2 SNTAGT. This CDR3 contains 16 residues. V lost 6 bases and J lost 0, with 15 bases in between. CDR3: CASSYPRGLAKNIQYF. CDR3 nucleotide sequence: TGTGCCAGCAGCTATCCCCGGGGACTAGCCAAAAACATTCAGTACTTC.

Many counts were recorded for this clonotype. The chain is built from TRBV6-1 and TRBJ2-1; the D gene is possibly TRBD2 (5 bases). The length of the CDR3 is 13 residues. CDR1 is MNHNS and CDR2 is SASEGT in the germline V gene. The V and J ends lost 5 bases and 4 bases respectively, with 9 bases between them. The CDR3 spells CASSLWEYNEQFF. In DNA form, the CDR3 reads TGTGCCAGCAGTCTTTGGGAGTACAATGAGCAGTTCTTC.

This clonotype was counted ten times or more. The CDR3 here is CASSRGTSGVLSTDTQYF. Written as DNA, the CDR3 is TGCGCCAGCAGCCGAGGGACTAGCGGGGTACTTAGCACAGATACGCAGTATTTT. The chain is built from TRBV4-3 and TRBJ2-3, with TRBD2 matching 13 bases. The germline CDR1 and CDR2 sequences are LGHNA and YSLEER. CDR3 length: 18 residues. V lost 4 bases and J lost 0; bases outside the gene matches: 7.

This clonotype has only a few counts. The CDR3 loop reads CSASLRRYPSYNEQFF. CDR3 coding DNA: TGCAGTGCTAGTTTAAGGCGCTACCCGTCCTACAATGAGCAGTTCTTC. This chain connects TRBV20-1 to TRBJ2-1; the D is unclear. Per the germline V gene, CDR1 is DFQATT and CDR2 is SNEGSKA (reference sequence). The CDR3 is 16 amino acids. V lost 3 bases and J lost 1, with 16 bases in between.

The table lists this clonotype with many counts. The CDR3 sequence is CASRRGFYEQYF. DNA of the CDR3: TGCGCCAGCAGGAGGGGATTCTACGAGCAGTACTTC. The chain uses TRBV5-1 and TRBJ2-7, with D perhaps given as TRBD1 or TRBD2 (5 bases each). CDR3 length: 12 amino acids. The V and J ends lost 5 bases and 3 bases respectively, with 9 bases between them. The germline CDR1 and CDR2 sequences are SGHRS and YFSETQ.

This clonotype was seen at least ten times. The CDR3 sequence: CSADSGGLQETQYF. CDR3 DNA: TGCAGCGCCGATAGCGGGGGACTACAAGAGACCCAGTACTTC. The rearrangement uses TRBV29-1 and TRBJ2-5; TRBD2 aligns across 9 bases. The CDR3 covers 14 residues. Germline values: CDR1 SQVTM, CDR2 ANQGSEA. V shed 7 bases, J shed 2 bases, and the junction held 8 bases outside the gene matches.

J is TRBJ2-5 and V is TRBV28, with D possibly being TRBD2 (5 bases). The CDR3 length is 19 residues. V dropped 3 bases and J dropped 4 bases, with 27 bases sitting between them. Per germline, CDR1 MDHEN and CDR2 SYDVKM. This CDR3 is CASSLEHRWAGRRTETQYF. The CDR3 nucleotides read TGTGCCAGCAGTTTGGAGCACCGATGGGCGGGCAGGCGTACAGAGACCCAGTACTTC.

This clonotype was observed a few times. The gene calls are TRBV7-8 and TRBJ2-7, with TRBD2 as a possible D gene (6 bases). The CDR3 has 16 amino acids. Trimming removed 3 bases at V and 1 base at J, with 16 bases between. Germline assignment: CDR1 SGHVS and CDR2 FQNEAQ. Written as DNA, the CDR3 is TGTGCCAGCAGCTTGGGGATTTTGGGGGGATCCTACGAGCAGTACGTC. This translates into CASSLGILGGSYEQYV.

This clonotype was seen more than once but under ten times. This sequence joins TRBV7-2 and TRBJ2-3; 8 nucleotides agree with TRBD2. The V gene's germline CDR1 is SGHTA and CDR2 FQGNSA. The V gene end was trimmed by 1 base and the J gene end by 2 bases; junction bases not matched to a gene: 5. There are 16 residues in the CDR3. The CDR3: CASSLVLAANTDTQYF. In DNA form, the CDR3 reads TGTGCCAGCAGCTTAGTACTAGCGGCCAACACAGATACGCAGTATTTT. The full variable domain, in which reference TRBV7-2 and TRBJ2-3 provide the parts outside the CDR3, is GAGVSQSPSNKVTEKGKDVELRCDPISGHTALYWYRQSLGQGLEFLIYFQGNSAPDKSGLPSDRFSAERTGGSVSTLTIQRTQQEDSAVYLCASSLVLAANTDTQYFGPGTRLTVL.

This clonotype was detected a few times. The chain carries TRBV21-1 and TRBJ1-5; TRBD1, the D gene given by the table, was not confirmed from the DNA. TRBV21-1 is a known pseudogene. CDR3 size: 18 residues. This chain's CDR3 is CASSKLAGTRFGNQPQHF. The CDR3 DNA reads TGTGCCAGCAGCAAATTGGCAGGGACGAGGTTTGGCAATCAGCCCCAGCATTTT.

This clonotype appeared many times. The chain couples TRBV20-1 to TRBJ2-7; TRBD1 aligns across 8 bases. The CDR3 is 15 amino acids. V shed 2 bases, J shed 0 bases, and the junction held 6 bases outside the gene matches. From germline, CDR1 is DFQATT and CDR2 SNEGSKA (reference sequence). CDR3: CSARPGQASSYEQYF. The CDR3 DNA sequence: TGCAGTGCTAGACCGGGACAGGCTAGCTCCTACGAGCAGTACTTC.

This chain joins TRBV20-1 and TRBJ2-5; TRBD2 agrees at 7 bases. V trimming: 6 bases; J trimming: 2 bases; junction bases outside the gene matches: 15. Germline CDR1 is DFQATT and CDR2 is SNEGSKA (reference sequence). The CDR3 covers 16 residues. CDR3 sequence: CSALEPLAGVQETQYF. The CDR3 nucleotides are TGCAGTGCATTGGAACCCCTCGCGGGGGTACAAGAGACCCAGTACTTC.

This clonotype occurred many times. J is TRBJ2-3 and V is TRBV12-3 or TRBV12-4; no reliable D call. V was cut by 3 bases and J by 10 bases, with 8 bases left in between. The CDR3 is 11 residues long. CDR3 residues: CASSLANAQYF. The CDR3 region has the DNA TGTGCCAGCAGTTTGGCGAATGCGCAGTATTTT.

This clonotype was seen more than once but under ten times. J is TRBJ1-4 and V is TRBV7-2, with D possibly TRBD1 on 5 matching bases. In germline, CDR1 is SGHTA, CDR2 FQGNSA. V was pared by 0 bases and J by 8 bases, with 16 bases between. The CDR3 sequence is 16 residues long. CDR3 nucleotide sequence: TGTGCCAGCAGCTTAGCTGGGGCAGGTAGGGTCGAAAAACTGTTTTTT. This sequence encodes CASSLAGAGRVEKLFF.

The chain employs TRBV7-9 and TRBJ2-7; D remains ambiguous. Germline-derived CDR1 and CDR2 are SEHNR and FQNEAQ (reference sequence). CDR3 length: 14 amino acids. Trimming shortened V by 0 bases and J by 3 bases, and 9 bases separated the two germline ends. As DNA, the CDR3 is TGTGCCAGCAGCTTAGCGGGCCAGGTCTACGAGCAGTACGTC. Its protein is CASSLAGQVYEQYV.

There are many counts of this clonotype. The gene calls are TRBV7-8 and TRBJ1-2, with 9 bases identical to TRBD1. Germline lookup yields CDR1 SGHVS and CDR2 FQNEAQ. The CDR3 contains 14 residues. After removal of 5 bases from V and 5 bases from J, the junction contained 6 bases not matched to a gene. The CDR3 region is CASSKDRGVYGYTF. CDR3 in DNA: TGTGCCAGCAGCAAGGACAGGGGAGTATATGGCTACACCTTC.

The J gene is TRBJ1-2, the V gene TRBV4-1; D perhaps matches TRBD1 (6 bases). The CDR3 has 16 amino acids. In germline, CDR1 is MGHRA, CDR2 YSYEKL. V was pared by 0 bases and J by 3 bases, with 14 bases between. The CDR3 spells CASSQDGGGRDYGYTF. As DNA, the CDR3 is TGCGCCAGCAGCCAAGATGGGGGGGGGCGCGACTATGGCTACACCTTC.